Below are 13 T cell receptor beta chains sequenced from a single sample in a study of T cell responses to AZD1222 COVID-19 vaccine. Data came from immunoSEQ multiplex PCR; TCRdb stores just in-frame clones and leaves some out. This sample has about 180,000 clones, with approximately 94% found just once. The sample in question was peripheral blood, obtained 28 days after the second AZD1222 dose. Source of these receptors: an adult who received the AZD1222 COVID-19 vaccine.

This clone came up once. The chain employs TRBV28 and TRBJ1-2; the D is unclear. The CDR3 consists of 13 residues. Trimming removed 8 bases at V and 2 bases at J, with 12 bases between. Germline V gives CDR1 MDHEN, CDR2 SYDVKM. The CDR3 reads CASVDRANYGYTF. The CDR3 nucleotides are TGTGCCAGCGTGGACCGGGCCAACTATGGCTACACCTTC.

This CDR3 is CASSPDRGSHYEQYF. CDR3 DNA sequence: TGTGCCAGCAGCCCCGACAGGGGGTCCCACTACGAGCAGTACTTC. The rearrangement uses TRBV7-2 and TRBJ2-7, with TRBD1 identical over 9 bases. CDR3 length: 15 residues. Looked up from germline, CDR1 is SGHTA and CDR2 is FQGNSA. With V trimmed by 5 bases and J by 3 bases, 8 bases remained unmatched.

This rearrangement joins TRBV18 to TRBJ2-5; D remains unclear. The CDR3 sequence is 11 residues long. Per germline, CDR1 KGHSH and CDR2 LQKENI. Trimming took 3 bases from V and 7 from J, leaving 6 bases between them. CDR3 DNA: TGTGCCAGCTCACCGGGCGGGACCCAGTACTTC. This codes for CASSPGGTQYF.

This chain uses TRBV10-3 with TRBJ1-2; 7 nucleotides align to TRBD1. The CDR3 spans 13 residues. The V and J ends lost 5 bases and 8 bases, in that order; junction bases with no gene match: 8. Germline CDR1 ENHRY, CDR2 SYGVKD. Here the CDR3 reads CAISPQGQGGYTF. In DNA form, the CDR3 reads TGTGCCATCAGTCCACAGGGGCAAGGAGGCTACACCTTC.

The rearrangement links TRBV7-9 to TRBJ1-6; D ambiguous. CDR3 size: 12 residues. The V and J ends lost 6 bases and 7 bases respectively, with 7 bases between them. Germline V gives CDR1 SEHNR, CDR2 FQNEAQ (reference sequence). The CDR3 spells CASSRENSPLHF. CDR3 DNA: TGTGCCAGCAGTCGAGAGAATTCACCCCTCCACTTT. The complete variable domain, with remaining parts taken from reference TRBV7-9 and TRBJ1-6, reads DTGVSQNPRHKITKRGQNVTFRCDPISEHNRLYWYRQTLGQGPEFLTYFQNEAQLEKSRLLSDRFSAERPKGSFSTLEIQRTEQGDSAMYLCASSRENSPLHFGNGTRLTVT.

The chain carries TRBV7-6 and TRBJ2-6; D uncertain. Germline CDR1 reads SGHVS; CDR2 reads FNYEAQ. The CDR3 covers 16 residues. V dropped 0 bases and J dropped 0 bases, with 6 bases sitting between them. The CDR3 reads CASSLAMNSGANVLTF. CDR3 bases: TGTGCCAGCAGCTTAGCGATGAACTCTGGGGCCAACGTCCTGACTTTC.

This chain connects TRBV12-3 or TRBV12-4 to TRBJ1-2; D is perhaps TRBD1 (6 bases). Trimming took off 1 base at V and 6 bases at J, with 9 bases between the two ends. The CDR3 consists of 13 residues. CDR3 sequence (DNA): TGTGCCAGCAGTTTAGATACAGGGCATGGCTACACCTTC. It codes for CASSLDTGHGYTF.

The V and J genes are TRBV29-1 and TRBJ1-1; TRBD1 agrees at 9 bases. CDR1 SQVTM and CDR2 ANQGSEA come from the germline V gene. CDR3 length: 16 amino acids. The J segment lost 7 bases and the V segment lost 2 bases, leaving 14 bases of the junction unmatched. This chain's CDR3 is CSVERYGTGFNGEAFF. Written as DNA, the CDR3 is TGCAGCGTTGAACGATATGGGACAGGGTTTAACGGTGAAGCTTTCTTT.

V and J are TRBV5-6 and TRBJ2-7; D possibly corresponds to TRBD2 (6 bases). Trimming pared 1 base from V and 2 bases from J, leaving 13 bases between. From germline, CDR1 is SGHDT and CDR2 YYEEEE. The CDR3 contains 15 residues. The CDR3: CASSLLSSGAYEQYF. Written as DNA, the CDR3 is TGTGCCAGCAGCTTGTTGAGCTCGGGGGCCTACGAGCAGTACTTC.

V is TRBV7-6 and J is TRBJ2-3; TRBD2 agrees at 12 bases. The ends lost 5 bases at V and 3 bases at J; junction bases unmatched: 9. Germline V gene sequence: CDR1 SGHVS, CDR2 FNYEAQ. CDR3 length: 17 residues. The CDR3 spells CASSDTSGRPLTDTQYF. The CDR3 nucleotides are TGTGCCAGCAGCGATACTAGCGGGAGGCCCCTAACAGATACGCAGTATTTT. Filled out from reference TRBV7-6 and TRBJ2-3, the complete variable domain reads GAGVSQSPRYKVTKRGQDVALRCDPISGHVSLYWYRQALGQGPEFLTYFNYEAQQDKSGLPNDRFSAERPEGSISTLTIQRTEQRDSAMYRCASSDTSGRPLTDTQYFGPGTRLTVL.

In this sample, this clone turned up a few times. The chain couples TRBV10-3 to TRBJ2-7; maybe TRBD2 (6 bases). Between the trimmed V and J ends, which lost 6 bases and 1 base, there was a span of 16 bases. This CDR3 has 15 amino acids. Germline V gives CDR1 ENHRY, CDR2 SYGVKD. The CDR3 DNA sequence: TGTGCCATCAGGGAGGGAGGCGAGCCTTCCTACGAGCAGTACTTC. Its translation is CAIREGGEPSYEQYF.

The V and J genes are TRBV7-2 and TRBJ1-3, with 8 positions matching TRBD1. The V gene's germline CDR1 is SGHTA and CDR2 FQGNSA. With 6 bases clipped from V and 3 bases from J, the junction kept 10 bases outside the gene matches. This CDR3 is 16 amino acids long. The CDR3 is CASSLDRVVDGNTIYF. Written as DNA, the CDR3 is TGTGCCAGCAGTTTGGACAGGGTAGTGGATGGAAACACCATATATTTT.

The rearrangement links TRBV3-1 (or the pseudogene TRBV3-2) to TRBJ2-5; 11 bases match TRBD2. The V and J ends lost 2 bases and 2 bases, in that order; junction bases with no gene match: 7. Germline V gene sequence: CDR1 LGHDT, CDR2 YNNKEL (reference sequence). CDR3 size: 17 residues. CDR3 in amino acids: CASSQPTGLADQETQYF. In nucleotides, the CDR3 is TGTGCCAGCAGCCAACCCACGGGACTAGCGGATCAAGAGACCCAGTACTTC.